Detailed here is one T cell receptor beta chain. The table came from immunoSEQ multiplex PCR; TCRdb's copy has only in-frame clones and leaves some out. Among around 86,000 clones, 75% to 90% were seen once, and the ten largest hold roughly 10%. This CDR3 has 15 amino acids. The germline CDR1 and CDR2 sequences are SGHRS and YFSETQ. V was clipped by 2 bases and J by 2 bases; unmatched bases: 4. The entry originates in a study of blood T cell repertoires in COVID-19. This sequence joins TRBV5-1 and TRBJ2-5, with TRBD2 matching over 9 bases. The sequence derives from a human donor in a cohort sampled during active COVID-19. The sequencing input was peripheral blood. CDR3 sequence: CASSLLTSGQETQYF. The CDR3 DNA sequence: TGCGCCAGCAGCTTACTGACTAGCGGACAAGAGACCCAGTACTTC.